The entry below describes one TCR beta chain. The source of the sample is a study of blood T cell repertoires in COVID-19. The authors' processing: By means of reference gene primer amplification, nucleated cell counts were estimated. The assay was immunoSEQ multiplex PCR, and TCRdb's table has in-frame clones only and misses some. From that table come the V and J calls and clone size; the DNA was used to work out D and trimming. In the table there are some 390,000 clones, about 88% of which are singletons. This receptor was identified in a woman in her 40s with COVID-19, enrolled during active disease. Sequenced input: peripheral blood.

The CDR3 protein is CASSPNKNNEQFF. The CDR3 DNA follows: TGTGCCAGCTCACCAAACAAGAACAATGAGCAGTTCTTC. The V and J genes are TRBV18 and TRBJ2-1; D is ambiguous. The germline gives CDR1 KGHSH, CDR2 LQKENI. V was pared by 2 bases and J by 5 bases, with 7 bases between. The length of the CDR3 is 13 residues.